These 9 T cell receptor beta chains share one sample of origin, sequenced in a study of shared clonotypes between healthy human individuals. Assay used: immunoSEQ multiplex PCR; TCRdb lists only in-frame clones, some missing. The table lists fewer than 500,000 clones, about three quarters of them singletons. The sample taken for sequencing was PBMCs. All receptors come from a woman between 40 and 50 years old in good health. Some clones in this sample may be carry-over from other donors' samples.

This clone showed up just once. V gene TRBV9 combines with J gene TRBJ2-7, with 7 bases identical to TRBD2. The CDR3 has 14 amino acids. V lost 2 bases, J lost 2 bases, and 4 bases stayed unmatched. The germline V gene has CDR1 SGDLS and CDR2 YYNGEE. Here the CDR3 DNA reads TGTGCCAGCAGCGTGGGGGGGACTACCTACGAGCAGTACTTC. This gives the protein CASSVGGTTYEQYF.

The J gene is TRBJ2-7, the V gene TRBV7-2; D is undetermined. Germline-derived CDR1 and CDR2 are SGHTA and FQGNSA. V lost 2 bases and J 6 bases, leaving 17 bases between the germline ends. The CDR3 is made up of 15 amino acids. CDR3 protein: CASSLFPRLDGEQYF. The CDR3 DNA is TGTGCCAGCAGCTTATTCCCCAGGCTAGATGGCGAGCAGTACTTC.

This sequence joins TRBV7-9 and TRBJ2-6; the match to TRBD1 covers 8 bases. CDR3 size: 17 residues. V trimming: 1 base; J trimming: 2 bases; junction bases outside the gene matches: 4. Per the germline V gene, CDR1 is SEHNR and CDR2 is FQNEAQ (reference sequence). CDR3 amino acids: CASSLVRGLTGANVLTF. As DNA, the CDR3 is TGTGCCAGCAGCTTAGTCAGGGGGCTTACTGGGGCCAACGTCCTGACTTTC.

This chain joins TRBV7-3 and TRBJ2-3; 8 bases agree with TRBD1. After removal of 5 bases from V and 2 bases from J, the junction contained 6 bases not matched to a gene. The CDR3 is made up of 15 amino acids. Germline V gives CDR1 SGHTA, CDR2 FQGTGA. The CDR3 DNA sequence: TGTGCCAGCAGCCTACAGGGGGGCCCCACAGATACGCAGTATTTT. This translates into CASSLQGGPTDTQYF.

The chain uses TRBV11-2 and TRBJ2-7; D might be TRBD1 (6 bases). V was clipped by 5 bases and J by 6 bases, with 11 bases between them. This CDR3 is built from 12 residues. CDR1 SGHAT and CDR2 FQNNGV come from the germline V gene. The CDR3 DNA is TGTGCCAGCAGCAACCACAGGGTCGAGCAGTACTTC. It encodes CASSNHRVEQYF.

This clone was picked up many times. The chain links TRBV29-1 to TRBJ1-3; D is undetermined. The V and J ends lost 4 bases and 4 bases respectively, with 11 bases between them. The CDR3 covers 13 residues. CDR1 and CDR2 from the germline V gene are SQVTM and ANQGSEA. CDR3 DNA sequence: TGCAGCGTTGCCTGGTCTCTCGGAAACACCATATATTTT. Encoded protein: CSVAWSLGNTIYF. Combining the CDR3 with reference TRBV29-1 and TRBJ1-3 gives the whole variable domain SAVISQKPSRDICQRGTSLTIQCQVDSQVTMMFWYRQQPGQSLTLIATANQGSEATYESGFVIDKFPISRPNLTFSTLTVSNMSPEDSSIYLCSVAWSLGNTIYFGEGSWLTVV.

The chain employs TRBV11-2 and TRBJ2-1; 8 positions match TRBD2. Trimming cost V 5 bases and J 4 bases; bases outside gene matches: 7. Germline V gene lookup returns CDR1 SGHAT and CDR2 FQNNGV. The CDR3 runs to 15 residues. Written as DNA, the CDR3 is TGTGCCAGCAGCCCCGGTTTAGCGGGATACAATGAGCAGTTCTTC. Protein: CASSPGLAGYNEQFF.

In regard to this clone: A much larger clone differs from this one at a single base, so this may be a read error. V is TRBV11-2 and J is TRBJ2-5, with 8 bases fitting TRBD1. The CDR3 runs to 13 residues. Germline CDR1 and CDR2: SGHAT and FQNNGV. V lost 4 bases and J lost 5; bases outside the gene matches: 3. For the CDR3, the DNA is TGTGCCAGCAGCTCGGACAGGGCCGAGACCCAGTACTTC. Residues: CASSSDRAETQYF.

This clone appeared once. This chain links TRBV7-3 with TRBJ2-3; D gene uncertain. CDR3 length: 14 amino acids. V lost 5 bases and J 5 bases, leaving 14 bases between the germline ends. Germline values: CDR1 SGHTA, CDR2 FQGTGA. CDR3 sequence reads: CASSPFITEDTQYF. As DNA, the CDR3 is TGTGCCAGCAGCCCTTTTATAACAGAAGATACGCAGTATTTT.